The T cell receptor (beta chain) described here comes from a study of cytomegalovirus exposure and HLA in healthy donors. Looked up from germline, CDR1 is MNHNY and CDR2 is SVGAGI (reference sequence). J lost 0 bases, V lost 2 bases, and 2 bases had no gene match. CDR3 length: 16 amino acids. Using immunoSEQ multiplex PCR, the repertoire was profiled, and TCRdb retains in-frame clones only, with some absent. The sample has 200,000 to 300,000 clones, about 90% seen once. J is TRBJ2-5 and V is TRBV6-6; TRBD2 matches 11 bases. The source is a woman in her thirties in good health and CMV-seronegative. Material: PBMCs. In nucleotides, the CDR3 is TGTGCCAGCAGTTACGGGACTAGCGGTTACCAAGAGACCCAGTACTTC. Translating gives CASSYGTSGYQETQYF.